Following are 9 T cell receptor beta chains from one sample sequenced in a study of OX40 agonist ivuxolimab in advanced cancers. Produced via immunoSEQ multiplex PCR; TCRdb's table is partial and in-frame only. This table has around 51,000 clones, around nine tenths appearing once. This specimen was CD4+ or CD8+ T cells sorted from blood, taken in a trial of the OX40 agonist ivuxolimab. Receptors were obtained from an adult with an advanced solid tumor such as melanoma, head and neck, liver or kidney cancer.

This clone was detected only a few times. The CDR3 loop is CASSIVGASLYNEQFF. The CDR3, as DNA: TGTGCCAGTAGTATAGTTGGGGCTAGCCTTTACAATGAGCAGTTCTTC. The genes are TRBV19 and TRBJ2-1; D tentatively reads TRBD1 or TRBD2 (5 bases each). Germline CDR1 and CDR2: LNHDA and SQIVND (reference sequence). The ends were cut back, 1 base at V and 4 bases at J, with 14 bases in the middle. This CDR3 spans 16 amino acids.

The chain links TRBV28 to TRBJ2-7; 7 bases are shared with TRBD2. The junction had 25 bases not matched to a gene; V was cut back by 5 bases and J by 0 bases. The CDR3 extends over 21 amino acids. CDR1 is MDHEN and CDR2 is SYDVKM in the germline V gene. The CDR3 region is CASSTPYSPGNKRGNSYEQYF. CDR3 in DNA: TGTGCCAGCAGTACACCTTATAGTCCGGGAAACAAGCGGGGAAACTCCTACGAGCAGTACTTC.

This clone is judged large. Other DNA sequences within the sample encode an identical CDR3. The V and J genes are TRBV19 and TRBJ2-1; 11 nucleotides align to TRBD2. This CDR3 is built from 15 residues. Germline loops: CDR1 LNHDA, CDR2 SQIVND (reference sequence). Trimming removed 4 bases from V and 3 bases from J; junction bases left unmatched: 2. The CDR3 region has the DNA TGTGCCAGTAGTACTACTAGCGGGAGCTACAATGAGCAGTTCTTC. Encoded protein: CASSTTSGSYNEQFF. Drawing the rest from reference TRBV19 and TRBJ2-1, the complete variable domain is DGGITQSPKYLFRKEGQNVTLSCEQNLNHDAMYWYRQDPGQGLRLIYYSQIVNDFQKGDIAEGYSVSREKKESFPLTVTSAQKNPTAFYLCASSTTSGSYNEQFFGPGTRLTVL.

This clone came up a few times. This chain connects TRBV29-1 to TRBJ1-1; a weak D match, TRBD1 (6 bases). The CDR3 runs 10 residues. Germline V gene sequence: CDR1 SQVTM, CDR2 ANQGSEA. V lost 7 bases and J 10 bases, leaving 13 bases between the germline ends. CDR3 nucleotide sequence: TGCAGCGCCTCAGAGGGGGGAGCTTTCTTT. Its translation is CSASEGGAFF.

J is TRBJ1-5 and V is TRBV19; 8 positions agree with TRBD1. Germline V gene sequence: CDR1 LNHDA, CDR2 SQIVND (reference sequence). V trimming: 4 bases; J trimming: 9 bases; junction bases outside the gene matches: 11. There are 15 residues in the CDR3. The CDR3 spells CASSTWTGPEGPQHF. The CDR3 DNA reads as TGTGCCAGTAGTACCTGGACAGGGCCCGAGGGGCCCCAGCATTTT.

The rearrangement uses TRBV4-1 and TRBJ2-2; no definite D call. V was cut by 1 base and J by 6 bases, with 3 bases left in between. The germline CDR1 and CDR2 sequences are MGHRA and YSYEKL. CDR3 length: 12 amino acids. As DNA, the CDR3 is TGCGCCAGCAGCCAAGTTCCCGGGGAGCTGTTTTTT. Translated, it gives CASSQVPGELFF.

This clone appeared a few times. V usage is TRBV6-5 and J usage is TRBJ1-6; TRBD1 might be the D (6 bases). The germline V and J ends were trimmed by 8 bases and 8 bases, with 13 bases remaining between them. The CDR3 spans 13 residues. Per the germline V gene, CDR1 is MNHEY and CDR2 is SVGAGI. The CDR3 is CASGYRVDSPLHF. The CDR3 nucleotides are TGTGCCAGCGGGTACAGGGTAGATTCACCCCTCCACTTT.

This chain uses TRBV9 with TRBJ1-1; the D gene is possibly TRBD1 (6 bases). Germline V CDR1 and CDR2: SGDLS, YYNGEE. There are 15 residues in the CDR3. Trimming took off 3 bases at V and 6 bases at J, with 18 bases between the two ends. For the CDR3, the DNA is TGTGCCAGCAGCGGACTACTAGGGGGAGGGGCTGAAGCTTTCTTT. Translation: CASSGLLGGGAEAFF.

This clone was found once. The CDR3 spells CASATSGRPNEQFF. In nucleotides, the CDR3 is TGTGCCAGCGCTACTAGCGGGAGGCCCAATGAGCAGTTCTTC. The chain has TRBV6-5 and TRBJ2-1, with TRBD2 matching over 12 bases. Trimming cost V 8 bases and J 6 bases; bases outside gene matches: 5. The CDR3 length is 14 residues. The germline CDR1 and CDR2 sequences are MNHEY and SVGAGI.